A single sample gave rise to the 21 T cell receptor beta chains below, sequenced in a study of blood T cell repertoires in COVID-19. Clones were sequenced by immunoSEQ multiplex PCR, and TCRdb holds only the in-frame ones, with some missing. The sample includes 200,000 to 250,000 clones, just under 85% of them seen just once. The sample taken for sequencing was peripheral blood. The receptors were sampled from a woman aged 45-65 years with active or convalescent COVID-19.

J is TRBJ2-1 and V is TRBV28, with TRBD1 identical over 8 bases. CDR3 length: 16 amino acids. V gave up 5 bases and J gave up 6 bases; unmatched junction bases: 12. The germline V gene has CDR1 MDHEN and CDR2 SYDVKM. The CDR3 loop is CASSVATGGKINEQFF. DNA of the CDR3: TGTGCCAGCAGTGTCGCCACAGGGGGGAAAATCAATGAGCAGTTCTTC.

The rearrangement joins TRBV7-9 to TRBJ2-7; 7 bases map to TRBD2. CDR3 size: 13 residues. The V segment lost 1 base and the J segment 8 bases; nucleotides outside the gene matches: 5. CDR1 and CDR2 (germline): SEHNR, FQNEAQ (reference sequence). CDR3 sequence: CASSLGEGSKQYF. CDR3 DNA: TGTGCCAGCAGCTTAGGGGAGGGATCCAAGCAGTACTTC.

This chain connects TRBV5-6 to TRBJ2-5; 9 positions agree with TRBD1. CDR3 length equals 15 residues. V lost 2 bases to trimming and J lost 2 bases; unmatched junction nucleotides: 4. The germline V gene has CDR1 SGHDT and CDR2 YYEEEE. The CDR3 here is CASSFQGQGQETQYF. The CDR3 nucleotides are TGTGCCAGCAGCTTCCAAGGACAGGGGCAAGAGACCCAGTACTTC.

The rearrangement links TRBV5-1 to TRBJ2-3, with a weak D call TRBD1 (5 bases). In germline, CDR1 is SGHRS, CDR2 YFSETQ. Trimming removed 1 base from V and 2 bases from J, with 11 bases in between. The CDR3 is 15 residues long. CDR3 in amino acids: CASSLQGGTTDTQYF. CDR3 DNA sequence: TGCGCCAGCAGCTTGCAGGGCGGCACCACAGATACGCAGTATTTT.

This chain connects TRBV27 to TRBJ2-5; 7 positions agree with TRBD1. J was trimmed by 4 bases and V by 4 bases; bases with no gene match: 6. The CDR3 is 14 amino acids. CDR1 and CDR2 from the germline V gene are MNHEY and SMNVEV (reference sequence). CDR3 sequence (DNA): TGTGCCAGCAGTTCAGGGGGAAGGGGAGAGACCCAGTACTTC. Translating gives CASSSGGRGETQYF.

Turning to this clone: This sample includes further DNA sequences coding for the same CDR3. This chain joins TRBV5-1 and TRBJ1-1; TRBD1 might be the D (5 bases). The germline gives CDR1 SGHRS, CDR2 YFSETQ. This CDR3 has 14 amino acids. V was cut by 4 bases and J by 1 base, with 11 bases left in between. The CDR3: CASSSGTGNTEAFF. The CDR3 DNA is TGCGCCAGCAGCAGTGGCACAGGGAACACTGAAGCTTTCTTT.

V usage is TRBV10-3 and J usage is TRBJ2-1, with D possibly being TRBD1 (5 bases). V lost 5 bases and J lost 0, with 17 bases in between. The V gene's germline CDR1 is ENHRY and CDR2 SYGVKD. This CDR3 has 17 residues. In DNA form, the CDR3 reads TGTGCCATCAGTTCGCTGACAGCTGTCAGCTCCTACAATGAGCAGTTCTTC. Its translation is CAISSLTAVSSYNEQFF.

This chain uses TRBV6-5 with TRBJ1-5; no definite D call. This CDR3 has 13 residues. V shed 2 bases and J shed 6 bases, with 8 bases lying between them. Germline CDR1 reads MNHEY; CDR2 reads SVGAGI. CDR3 in DNA: TGTGCCAGCAGTTACATCCGGGGTCAGCCCCAGCATTTT. Its protein is CASSYIRGQPQHF.

The sample holds a few counts of this clone. The chain employs TRBV5-1 and TRBJ1-1; D might be TRBD1 (5 bases). The CDR3 spans 12 residues. V gave up 4 bases and J gave up 8 bases, with 12 bases separating them. CDR1 and CDR2 from the germline V gene are SGHRS and YFSETQ. CDR3 bases: TGCGCCAGCAGCCGAACGGACAAGGAAGCTTTCTTT. Translating gives CASSRTDKEAFF.

This chain uses TRBV18 with TRBJ1-5; a weak D match, TRBD1 (6 bases). Germline V lookup: CDR1 KGHSH, CDR2 LQKENI. Trimming removed 2 bases from V and 7 bases from J, with 15 bases in between. The CDR3 is 15 residues long. For the CDR3, the DNA is TGTGCCAGCTCACCAGAGACAGGAGGATGGCAGCCCCAGCATTTT. Translating it yields CASSPETGGWQPQHF.

The chain is built from TRBV6-5 and TRBJ2-5; 8 positions agree with TRBD2. CDR1 and CDR2 from the germline V gene are MNHEY and SVGAGI. V lost 5 bases, J lost 3 bases, and 5 bases stayed unmatched. The CDR3 runs 14 residues. CDR3 bases: TGTGCCAGCAGTAAACCGGGACTAGAAGAGACCCAGTACTTC. As protein: CASSKPGLEETQYF.

The V and J genes are TRBV28 and TRBJ1-4; 7 positions agree with TRBD1. This CDR3 comprises 15 residues. Germline V lookup: CDR1 MDHEN, CDR2 SYDVKM. V lost 5 bases and J lost 7; bases outside the gene matches: 10. CDR3 amino acids: CASSPTGRGREKLFF. In DNA form, the CDR3 reads TGTGCCAGCAGTCCTACGGGAAGGGGGCGTGAAAAACTGTTTTTT.

The gene calls are TRBV6-5 and TRBJ1-3; TRBD1 matches 11 bases. Germline V gene data show CDR1 as MNHEY and CDR2 as SVGAGI. V shed 3 bases and J 4 bases; nucleotides not matched to a gene: 5. This CDR3 spans 16 amino acids. As DNA, the CDR3 is TGTGCCAGCAGTTATACGGGACAGGGGGACGGAAACACCATATATTTT. Amino acids: CASSYTGQGDGNTIYF.

The V and J genes are TRBV7-9 and TRBJ1-4, with 10 positions matching TRBD1. Trimming removed 1 base from V and 8 bases from J; junction bases left unmatched: 4. This CDR3 region has 15 residues. Germline V gives CDR1 SEHNR, CDR2 FQNEAQ (reference sequence). CDR3 protein: CASSLDGTGDEKLFF. As DNA, the CDR3 is TGTGCCAGCAGCTTAGATGGGACAGGGGACGAAAAACTGTTTTTT.

V is TRBV5-4 and J is TRBJ2-3; TRBD2 is a possible D gene (6 bases). This CDR3 region has 15 residues. Germline CDR1 and CDR2: SGHNT and YYREEE (reference sequence). Deletions cut 3 bases from V and 1 base from J, with 12 bases between. The CDR3 loop reads CASSSPQRGTDTQYF. The CDR3 DNA reads as TGTGCCAGCAGCTCCCCACAGCGGGGCACAGATACGCAGTATTTT.

This sequence joins TRBV6-5 and TRBJ2-7; D uncertain. Trimming shortened V by 7 bases and J by 6 bases, and 10 bases separated the two germline ends. The CDR3 contains 11 residues. CDR1 is MNHEY and CDR2 is SVGAGI in the germline V gene. CDR3 in amino acids: CASKQRFEQYV. CDR3 bases: TGTGCCAGCAAACAAAGATTCGAGCAGTACGTC.

The V call is TRBV5-1, the J call TRBJ2-7; a possible D gene is TRBD1 (5 bases). This CDR3 is 14 amino acids long. Germline CDR1 is SGHRS and CDR2 is YFSETQ. Trimming took 0 bases from V and 6 from J, leaving 13 bases between them. The CDR3 spells CASSLGQLFGEQYF. Here the CDR3 DNA reads TGCGCCAGCAGCTTGGGACAGCTTTTCGGCGAGCAGTACTTC. Combining the CDR3 with reference TRBV5-1 and TRBJ2-7 gives the whole variable domain KAGVTQTPRYLIKTRGQQVTLSCSPISGHRSVSWYQQTPGQGLQFLFEYFSETQRNKGNFPGRFSGRQFSNSRSEMNVSTLELGDSALYLCASSLGQLFGEQYFGPGTRLTVT.

The chain combines TRBV2 with TRBJ1-1; D perhaps matches TRBD1 (5 bases). The CDR3 has 11 amino acids. CDR1 SNHLY and CDR2 FYNNEI come from the germline V gene. Deletions cut 5 bases from V and 10 bases from J, with 11 bases between. CDR3 in amino acids: CASSSDTGAFF. The CDR3 DNA is TGTGCCAGCAGTTCGGACACGGGAGCTTTCTTT. The variable domain in full, completed from reference TRBV2 and TRBJ1-1, reads EPEVTQTPSHQVTQMGQEVILRCVPISNHLYFYWYRQILGQKVEFLVSFYNNEISEKSEIFDDQFSVERPDGSNFTLKIRSTKLEDSAMYFCASSSDTGAFFGQGTRLTVV.

V gene TRBV6-5 combines with J gene TRBJ2-7; 10 bases agree with TRBD2. Germline values: CDR1 MNHEY, CDR2 SVGAGI. This CDR3 is 15 amino acids long. J gave up 3 bases and V 2 bases, and 4 bases lay outside the gene matches. CDR3 coding DNA: TGTGCCAGCAGTTACGACGGACTAGCGGTCTACGAGCAGTACTTC. Residues: CASSYDGLAVYEQYF.

Here the CDR3 DNA reads TGTGCCAGCAGCCCCGACATGATAGCCAAAAACATTCAGTACTTC. It translates to CASSPDMIAKNIQYF. This chain connects TRBV5-4 to TRBJ2-4, with D hard to call. The V gene's germline CDR1 is SGHNT and CDR2 YYREEE (reference sequence). Between the trimmed V and J ends, which lost 4 bases and 0 bases, there was a span of 11 bases. The CDR3 contains 15 residues.

The table lists this clone with a count of one. The chain carries TRBV19 and TRBJ1-1; D perhaps matches TRBD1 (6 bases). The V gene lost 10 bases and the J gene lost 5 bases, with 20 bases spanning the gap. The germline V gene has CDR1 LNHDA and CDR2 SQIVND (reference sequence). The CDR3 runs to 14 residues. The CDR3 nucleotides read TGTGCCACGCTTAGGGGGGGTCCGGGGACTGAAGCTTTCTTT. Residues: CATLRGGPGTEAFF.